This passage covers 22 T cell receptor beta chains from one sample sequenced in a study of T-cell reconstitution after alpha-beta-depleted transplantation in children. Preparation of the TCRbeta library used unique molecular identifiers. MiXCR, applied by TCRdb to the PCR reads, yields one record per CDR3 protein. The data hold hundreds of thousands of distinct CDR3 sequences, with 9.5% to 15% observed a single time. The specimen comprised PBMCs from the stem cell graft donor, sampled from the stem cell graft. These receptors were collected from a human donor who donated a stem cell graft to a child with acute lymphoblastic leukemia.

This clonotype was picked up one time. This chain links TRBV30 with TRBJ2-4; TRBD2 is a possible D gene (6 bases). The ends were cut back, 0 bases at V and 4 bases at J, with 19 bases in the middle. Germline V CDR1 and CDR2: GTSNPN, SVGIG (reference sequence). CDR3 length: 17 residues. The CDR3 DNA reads TGTGCCTGGAGTGTACAGACGGGAGTAGTTAGAAAAAACATTCAGTACTTC. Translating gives CAWSVQTGVVRKNIQYF.

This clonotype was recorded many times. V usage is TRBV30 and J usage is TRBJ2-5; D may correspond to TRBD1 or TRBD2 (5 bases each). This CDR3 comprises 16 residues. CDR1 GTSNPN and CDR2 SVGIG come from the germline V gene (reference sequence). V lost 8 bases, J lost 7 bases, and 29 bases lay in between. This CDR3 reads CALSRIDGHGGGTQYF. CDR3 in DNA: TGTGCCCTTTCACGAATCGACGGACATGGAGGTGGGACCCAGTACTTC. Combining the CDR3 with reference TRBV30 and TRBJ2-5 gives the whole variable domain SQTIHQWPATLVQPVGSPLSLECTVEGTSNPNLYWYRQAAGRGLQLLFYSVGIGQISSEVPQNLSASRPQDRQFILSSKKLLLSDSGFYLCALSRIDGHGGGTQYFGPGTRLLVL.

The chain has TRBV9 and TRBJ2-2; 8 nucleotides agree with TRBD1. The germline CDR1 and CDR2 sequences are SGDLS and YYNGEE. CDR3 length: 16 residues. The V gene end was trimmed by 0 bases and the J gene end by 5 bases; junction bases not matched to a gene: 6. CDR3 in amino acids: CASSVVDRAGTGELFF. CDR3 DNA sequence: TGTGCCAGCAGCGTAGTGGACAGGGCGGGAACCGGGGAGCTGTTTTTT.

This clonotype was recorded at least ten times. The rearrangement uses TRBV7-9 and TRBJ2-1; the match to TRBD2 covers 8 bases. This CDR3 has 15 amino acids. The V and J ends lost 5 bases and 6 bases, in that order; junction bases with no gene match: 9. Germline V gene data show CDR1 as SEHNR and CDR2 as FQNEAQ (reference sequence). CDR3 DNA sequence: TGTGCCAGCAGCCCCAAGCGGGAGTGGTCCAATGAGCAGTTCTTC. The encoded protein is CASSPKREWSNEQFF.

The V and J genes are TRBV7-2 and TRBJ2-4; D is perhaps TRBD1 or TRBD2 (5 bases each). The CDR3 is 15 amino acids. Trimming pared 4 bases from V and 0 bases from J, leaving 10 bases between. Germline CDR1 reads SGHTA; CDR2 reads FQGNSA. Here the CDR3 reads CASSSGRIAKNIQYF. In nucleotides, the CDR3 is TGTGCCAGCAGCTCGGGACGGATAGCCAAAAACATTCAGTACTTC.

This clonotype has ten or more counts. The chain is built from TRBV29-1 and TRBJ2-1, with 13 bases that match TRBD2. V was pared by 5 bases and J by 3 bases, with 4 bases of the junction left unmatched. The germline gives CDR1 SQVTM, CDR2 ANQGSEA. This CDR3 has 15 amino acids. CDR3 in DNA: TGCAGCGTTTCCGGGACTAGCGGGAACTACAATGAGCAGTTCTTC. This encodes CSVSGTSGNYNEQFF.

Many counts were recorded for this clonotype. The CDR3 is CASSKKRGATVRDTQYF. The CDR3 nucleotides are TGTGCCAGCAGCAAAAAGAGAGGCGCCACAGTTCGGGATACGCAGTATTTT. The chain employs TRBV21-1 and TRBJ2-3; TRBD1 is the table's D call, not checked against the DNA. TRBV21-1 has pseudogene status. The CDR3 length is 17 residues.

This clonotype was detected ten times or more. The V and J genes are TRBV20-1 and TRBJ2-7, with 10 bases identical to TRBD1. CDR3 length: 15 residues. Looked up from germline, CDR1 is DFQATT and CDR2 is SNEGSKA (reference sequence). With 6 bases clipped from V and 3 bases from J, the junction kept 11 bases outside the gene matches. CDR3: CSAGIGTGVDYEQYF. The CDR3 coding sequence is TGCAGTGCCGGAATCGGGACAGGGGTTGACTACGAGCAGTACTTC.

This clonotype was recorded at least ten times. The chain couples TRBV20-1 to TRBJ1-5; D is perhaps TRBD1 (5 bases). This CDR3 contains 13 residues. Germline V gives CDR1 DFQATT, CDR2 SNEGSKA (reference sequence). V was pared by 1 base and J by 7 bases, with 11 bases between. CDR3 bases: TGCAGTGCTAGAGGACAGAGCAGGCAGCCCCAGCATTTT. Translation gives CSARGQSRQPQHF.

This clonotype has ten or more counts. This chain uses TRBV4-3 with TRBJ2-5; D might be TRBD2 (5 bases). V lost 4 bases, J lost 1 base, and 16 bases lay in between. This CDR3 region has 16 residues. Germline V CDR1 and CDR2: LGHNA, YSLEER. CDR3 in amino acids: CASSLLARAAQETQYF. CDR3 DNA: TGCGCCAGCAGCCTATTGGCGCGGGCGGCCCAAGAGACCCAGTACTTC.

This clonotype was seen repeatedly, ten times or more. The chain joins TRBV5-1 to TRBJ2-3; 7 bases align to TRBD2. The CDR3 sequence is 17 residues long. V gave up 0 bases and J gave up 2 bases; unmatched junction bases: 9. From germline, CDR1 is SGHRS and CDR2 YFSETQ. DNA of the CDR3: TGCGCCAGCAGCTTGGTTCAGCTAGCGGACCCCACAGATACGCAGTATTTT. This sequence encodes CASSLVQLADPTDTQYF.

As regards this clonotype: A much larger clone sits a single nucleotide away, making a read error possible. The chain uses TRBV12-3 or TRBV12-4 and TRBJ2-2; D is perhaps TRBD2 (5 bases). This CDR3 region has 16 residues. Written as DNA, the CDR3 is TGTGCCAGCAGTTTAGGGGCTGGACTTGGCGCCGGGAAGCTGTTTTTT. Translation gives CASSLGAGLGAGKLFF.

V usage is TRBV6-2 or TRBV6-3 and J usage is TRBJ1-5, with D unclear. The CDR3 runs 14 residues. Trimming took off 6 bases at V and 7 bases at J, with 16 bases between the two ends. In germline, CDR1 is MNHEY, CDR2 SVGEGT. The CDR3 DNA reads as TGTGCCAGCAGCTCCCACCGGGGAAGGCAGCCCCAGCATTTT. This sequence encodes CASSSHRGRQPQHF.

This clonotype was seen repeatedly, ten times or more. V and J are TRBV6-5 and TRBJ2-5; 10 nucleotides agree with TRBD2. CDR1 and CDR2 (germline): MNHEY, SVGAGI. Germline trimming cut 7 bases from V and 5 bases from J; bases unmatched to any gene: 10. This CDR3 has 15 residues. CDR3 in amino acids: CASNSGGADVETQYF. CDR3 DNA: TGTGCCAGCAACAGCGGGGGGGCCGACGTGGAGACCCAGTACTTC.

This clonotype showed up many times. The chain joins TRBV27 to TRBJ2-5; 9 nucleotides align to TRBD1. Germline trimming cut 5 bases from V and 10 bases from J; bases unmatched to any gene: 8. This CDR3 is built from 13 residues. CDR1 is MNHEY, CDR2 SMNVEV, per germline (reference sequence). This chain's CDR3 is CASSANTGGIQYF. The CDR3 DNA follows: TGTGCCAGCAGTGCCAACACAGGGGGCATCCAGTACTTC.

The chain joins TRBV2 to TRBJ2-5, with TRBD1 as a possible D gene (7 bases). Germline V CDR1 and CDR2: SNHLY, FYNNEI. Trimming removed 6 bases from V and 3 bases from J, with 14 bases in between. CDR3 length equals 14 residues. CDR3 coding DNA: TGTGCCAGCAGGGAGGGTCAGGGGGAAGAGACCCAGTACTTC. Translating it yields CASREGQGEETQYF.

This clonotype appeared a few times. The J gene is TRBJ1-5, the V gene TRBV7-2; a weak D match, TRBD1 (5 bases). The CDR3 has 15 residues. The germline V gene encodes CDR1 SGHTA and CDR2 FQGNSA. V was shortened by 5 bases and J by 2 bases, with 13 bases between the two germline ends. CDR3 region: CASSAWGDGNQPQHF. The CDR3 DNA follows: TGTGCCAGCAGCGCCTGGGGGGACGGCAATCAGCCCCAGCATTTT. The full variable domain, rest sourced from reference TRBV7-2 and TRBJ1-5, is GAGVSQSPSNKVTEKGKDVELRCDPISGHTALYWYRQSLGQGLEFLIYFQGNSAPDKSGLPSDRFSAERTGGSVSTLTIQRTQQEDSAVYLCASSAWGDGNQPQHFGDGTRLSIL.

CDR3 sequence (DNA): TGTGCCAGCAGCTCCACGCCCACCTCCCTAAACAATGAGCAGTTCTTC. Residues: CASSSTPTSLNNEQFF. The chain couples TRBV5-5 to TRBJ2-1; D unclear. Germline CDR1 reads SGHKS; CDR2 reads YYEKEE (reference sequence). The germline V and J ends were trimmed by 3 bases and 5 bases, with 18 bases remaining between them. The CDR3 length is 16 residues.

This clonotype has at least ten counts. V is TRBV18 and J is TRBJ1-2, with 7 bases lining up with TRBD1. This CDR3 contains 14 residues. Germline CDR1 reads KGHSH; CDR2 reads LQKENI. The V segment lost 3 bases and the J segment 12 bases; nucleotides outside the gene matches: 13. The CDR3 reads CASSPAGQLSVHTF. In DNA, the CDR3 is TGTGCCAGCTCACCGGCGGGACAGCTTAGTGTCCACACCTTC.

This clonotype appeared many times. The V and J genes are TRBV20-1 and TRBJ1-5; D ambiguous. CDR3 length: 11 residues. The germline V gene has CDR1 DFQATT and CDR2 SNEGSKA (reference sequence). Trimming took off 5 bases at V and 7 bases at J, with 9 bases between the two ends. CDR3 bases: TGCAGTGCTCGGAAGGAGCAGCCCCAGCATTTT. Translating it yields CSARKEQPQHF.

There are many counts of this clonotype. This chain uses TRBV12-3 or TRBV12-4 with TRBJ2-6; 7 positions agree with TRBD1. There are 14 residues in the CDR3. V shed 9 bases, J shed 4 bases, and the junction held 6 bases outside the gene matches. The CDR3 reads CASKTGHGANVLTF. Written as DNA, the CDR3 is TGTGCCAGTAAGACAGGGCACGGGGCCAACGTCCTGACTTTC.

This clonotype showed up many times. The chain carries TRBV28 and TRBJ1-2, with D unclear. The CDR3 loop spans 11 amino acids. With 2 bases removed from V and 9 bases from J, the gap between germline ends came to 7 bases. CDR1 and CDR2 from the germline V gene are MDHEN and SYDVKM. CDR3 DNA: TGTGCCAGCAGTTTAGAACTGCGCTACACCTTC. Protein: CASSLELRYTF.